These 14 T cell receptor beta chains share one sample of origin, sequenced in a study of blood T cell repertoires in COVID-19. Generated by immunoSEQ multiplex PCR, the TCRdb table keeps only in-frame clones and is missing some. The sample carries roughly 70,000 clones, about nine tenths recorded once. Sequenced material: peripheral blood. The receptors originated from a woman of 80 years or more with active or convalescent COVID-19.

The CDR3 spells CASSLPSSLYEQYF. In DNA form, the CDR3 reads TGTGCCAGCAGTTTACCTTCGTCCCTCTACGAGCAGTACTTC. This chain joins TRBV28 and TRBJ2-7, with no clear D. The V end was cut by 2 bases, the J end by 3 bases, with 11 bases between. CDR3 size: 14 residues. Germline values: CDR1 MDHEN, CDR2 SYDVKM.

The genes are TRBV24-1 and TRBJ2-2, with 7 bases fitting TRBD1. Losses at the gene ends were 8 bases for V and 4 bases for J; bases not matched to a gene: 3. Looked up from germline, CDR1 is KGHDR and CDR2 is SFDVKD. This CDR3 region has 13 residues. The chain's CDR3 is CATTRGSTGELFF. The DNA for the CDR3 is TGTGCCACCACCAGGGGGTCCACCGGGGAGCTGTTTTTT.

This chain uses TRBV6-2 or TRBV6-3 with TRBJ2-5; D is ambiguous. The CDR3 is 15 residues long. Trimming left V 4 bases short and J 2 bases short, with 14 bases between. Per germline, CDR1 MNHEY and CDR2 SVGEGT. CDR3 protein: CASSSTKQIQETQYF. CDR3 bases: TGTGCCAGCAGTTCCACCAAACAGATTCAAGAGACCCAGTACTTC.

V is TRBV10-1 and J is TRBJ2-1; TRBD2 aligns across 8 bases. The CDR3 runs to 16 residues. CDR1 WNHNN and CDR2 SYGVQD come from the germline V gene (reference sequence). Trimming cost V 1 base and J 10 bases; bases outside gene matches: 12. The DNA for the CDR3 is TGCGCCAGCAGTGAGTATTCGTCCTTTGCGGGGGGAGAGCAGTTCTTC. Encoded protein: CASSEYSSFAGGEQFF.

The V and J genes are TRBV9 and TRBJ1-2; 8 bases agree with TRBD1. The germline gives CDR1 SGDLS, CDR2 YYNGEE. Germline trimming cut 3 bases from V and 2 bases from J; bases unmatched to any gene: 3. This CDR3 is built from 14 residues. The chain's CDR3 is CASSAGQGNYGYTF. For the CDR3, the DNA is TGTGCCAGCAGCGCCGGACAGGGAAACTATGGCTACACCTTC. The whole variable domain, filled in from reference TRBV9 and TRBJ1-2, reads DSGVTQTPKHLITATGQRVTLRCSPRSGDLSVYWYQQSLDQGLQFLIQYYNGEERAKGNILERFSAQQFPDLHSELNLSSLELGDSALYFCASSAGQGNYGYTFGSGTRLTVV.

The V and J genes are TRBV20-1 and TRBJ1-1; 9 bases align to TRBD1. Germline CDR1 and CDR2: DFQATT and SNEGSKA (reference sequence). The CDR3 loop spans 16 amino acids. Germline trimming cut 3 bases from V and 2 bases from J; bases unmatched to any gene: 10. This chain's CDR3 is CSASPRTGDSNTEAFF. The CDR3 nucleotides read TGCAGTGCTAGTCCCAGGACAGGGGATTCCAACACTGAAGCTTTCTTT.

The V gene is TRBV6-1, the J gene TRBJ1-1, with D maybe TRBD1 (5 bases). V lost 2 bases and J 1 base, leaving 5 bases between the germline ends. Germline V CDR1 and CDR2: MNHNS, SASEGT. This CDR3 has 13 amino acids. CDR3: CASSEQGNTEAFF. CDR3 DNA sequence: TGTGCCAGCAGTGAACAGGGGAACACTGAAGCTTTCTTT.

This clone was seen just once. The chain has TRBV18 and TRBJ2-5, with D maybe TRBD2 (5 bases). The CDR3 has 14 amino acids. The germline V and J ends were trimmed by 3 bases and 4 bases, with 12 bases remaining between them. From germline, CDR1 is KGHSH and CDR2 LQKENI. The CDR3 DNA sequence: TGTGCCAGCTCACCGCAACCCGCGGGAGAGACCCAGTACTTC. Protein product: CASSPQPAGETQYF.

This chain connects TRBV5-1 to TRBJ2-6; a possible D gene is TRBD1 (6 bases). Germline assignment: CDR1 SGHRS and CDR2 YFSETQ. Trimming took 4 bases from V and 4 from J, leaving 12 bases between them. CDR3 length: 15 residues. CDR3 loop: CASSPWTAGANVLTF. The CDR3 nucleotides read TGCGCCAGCAGCCCCTGGACAGCCGGGGCCAACGTCCTGACTTTC.

Only one count was recorded for this clone. The V call is TRBV4-3, the J call TRBJ2-2, with a tentative D call TRBD2 (5 bases). Trimming removed 1 base from V and 2 bases from J, with 11 bases in between. The CDR3 consists of 16 residues. CDR1 is LGHNA, CDR2 YSLEER, per germline. CDR3 region: CASSQGLAINTGELFF. Written as DNA, the CDR3 is TGCGCCAGCAGCCAAGGCCTAGCTATCAACACCGGGGAGCTGTTTTTT.

The chain is built from TRBV9 and TRBJ2-1; the match to TRBD2 covers 11 bases. Trimming cost V 4 bases and J 7 bases; bases outside gene matches: 10. The CDR3 contains 16 residues. The germline CDR1 and CDR2 sequences are SGDLS and YYNGEE. The CDR3 nucleotides are TGTGCCAGCAGCCCCACTGTAGCGGGGGGGCGGAATGAGCAGTTCTTC. This sequence encodes CASSPTVAGGRNEQFF.

This chain connects TRBV6-5 to TRBJ1-6, with D tentatively TRBD1 (5 bases). The V and J ends lost 4 bases and 0 bases respectively, with 10 bases between them. CDR3 length equals 16 residues. Germline V CDR1 and CDR2: MNHEY, SVGAGI. CDR3 loop: CASSFRASSYNSPLHF. CDR3 in DNA: TGTGCCAGCAGTTTCAGGGCAAGCTCCTATAATTCACCCCTCCACTTT.

The V gene is TRBV4-3, the J gene TRBJ1-6; the D gene is possibly TRBD1 (5 bases). The CDR3 is made up of 16 amino acids. The germline V gene encodes CDR1 LGHNA and CDR2 YSLEER. Trimming cost V 0 bases and J 6 bases, with 12 bases left between them. The CDR3: CASSQDGGMGNSPLHF. CDR3 nucleotides: TGCGCCAGCAGCCAAGACGGGGGAATGGGTAATTCACCCCTCCACTTT.

The rearrangement joins TRBV18 to TRBJ1-2; 8 bases are a match to TRBD1. The germline CDR1 and CDR2 sequences are KGHSH and LQKENI. V lost 1 base and J lost 8; bases outside the gene matches: 6. This CDR3 region has 14 residues. In DNA form, the CDR3 reads TGTGCCAGCTCACCACTGGGACAGGTTGGAGGCTACACCTTC. As protein: CASSPLGQVGGYTF.